The next 4 T cell receptor beta chains were all read from a single sample in a study of cytomegalovirus exposure and HLA in healthy donors. PCR involved 60 Vbeta and 13 Jbeta primers. Generated by immunoSEQ multiplex PCR, the TCRdb table keeps only in-frame clones and is missing some. Among some 150,000 clones listed, roughly four fifths were seen once. Source material: PBMCs. The receptors derive from a man in his thirties or forties in good health and CMV-seropositive.

The chain uses TRBV27 and TRBJ1-5, with 8 bases that match TRBD1. From germline, CDR1 is MNHEY and CDR2 SMNVEV (reference sequence). Trimming removed 4 bases from V and 4 bases from J; junction bases left unmatched: 3. The CDR3 totals 14 residues. CDR3 in amino acids: CASSYRQGNQPQHF. CDR3 sequence (DNA): TGTGCCAGCAGTTACAGACAGGGGAATCAGCCCCAGCATTTT.

This chain joins TRBV2 and TRBJ2-3; 12 nucleotides agree with TRBD2. The trim removed 6 bases at V and 0 bases at J, leaving 16 bases unmatched. CDR1 and CDR2 (germline): SNHLY, FYNNEI. CDR3 size: 20 residues. CDR3 sequence reads: CASRPRLTKLAGGSTDTQYF. The CDR3 region has the DNA TGTGCCAGCAGGCCTAGGCTCACAAAACTAGCGGGAGGAAGCACAGATACGCAGTATTTT. Full variable domain (missing parts from reference TRBV2 and TRBJ2-3): EPEVTQTPSHQVTQMGQEVILRCVPISNHLYFYWYRQILGQKVEFLVSFYNNEISEKSEIFDDQFSVERPDGSNFTLKIRSTKLEDSAMYFCASRPRLTKLAGGSTDTQYFGPGTRLTVL.

The chain uses TRBV5-1 and TRBJ1-2; 9 nucleotides match TRBD1. The CDR3 length is 13 residues. Germline trimming cut 6 bases from V and 4 bases from J; bases unmatched to any gene: 4. Germline CDR1 and CDR2: SGHRS and YFSETQ. For the CDR3, the DNA is TGCGCCAGCATGGAGGGACAGGGCTATGGCTACACCTTC. The encoded protein is CASMEGQGYGYTF.

The gene calls are TRBV4-1 and TRBJ2-7, with no clear D. Germline V CDR1 and CDR2: MGHRA, YSYEKL. The V end lost 1 base, the J end lost 4 bases, and 17 bases lay between the germline ends. There are 16 residues in the CDR3. This CDR3 reads CASSQAGNNLPYEQYF. Here the CDR3 DNA reads TGCGCCAGCAGCCAAGCGGGTAATAATCTCCCTTACGAGCAGTACTTC.